This is a list of T cell receptor beta chains from one sample in a study of blood T cell repertoires in COVID-19. Sequenced by immunoSEQ multiplex PCR; TCRdb stores in-frame clones only, minus some. This table has fewer than 100,000 clones, 90% appearing once. The sample was peripheral blood. These receptors were taken from a woman older than 75 with acute or convalescent COVID-19. CDR3s include the opening cysteine and the closing phenylalanine or tryptophan. D genes are given only for firm matches. Where a row states a size, it is once, few, many or the class of an expanded clone; other rows omit it.

>17|TRBJ2-5|TRBD2|-|TRBV5-4
CASSQGLAGPAVETQYF
TGTGCCAGCAGCCAGGGACTAGCGGGCCCGGCGGTAGAGACCCAGTACTTC
>16|TRBJ1-3|TRBD1|once|TRBV7-6
CASSPGQGRSGNTIYF
TGTGCCAGCAGCCCGGGACAGGGACGCTCTGGAAACACCATATATTTT
>13|TRBJ2-7|TRBD1|once|TRBV2
CASNSRGRGEQYF
TGTGCCAGCAACTCCAGGGGGCGAGGCGAGCAGTACTTC
>15|TRBJ2-3|TRBD2|-|TRBV28
CASSFLLAGVQAQYF
TGTGCCAGCAGTTTTTTGCTAGCGGGAGTTCAGGCGCAGTATTTT
>15|TRBJ1-3|-|-|TRBV6-1
CASSEAIAGGNTIYF
TGTGCCAGCAGTGAAGCTATCGCGGGAGGGAACACCATATATTTT
>13|TRBJ2-1|TRBD2|-|TRBV7-3
CASASGSGNEQFF
TGTGCCAGCGCTAGCGGGAGTGGGAATGAGCAGTTCTTC
>14|TRBJ1-2|-|-|TRBV7-8
CASSTRTANYGYTF
TGTGCCAGCAGCACCAGGACAGCTAACTATGGCTACACCTTC
>13|TRBJ1-3|-|-|TRBV6-5
CASRAGAGNTIYF
TGTGCCAGCAGGGCAGGGGCTGGAAACACCATATATTTT
>13|TRBJ1-2|TRBD1|-|TRBV25-1
CASSLTGVYGYTF
TGTGCCAGCAGCTTGACAGGGGTCTATGGCTACACCTTC
>15|TRBJ1-2|-|-|TRBV7-9
CASSPRGGGDYGYTF
TGTGCCAGCAGCCCACGGGGAGGGGGGGACTATGGCTACACCTTC
>16|TRBJ2-1|TRBD2|-|TRBV11-2
CASSWGLAGGPSEQFF
TGTGCCAGCAGCTGGGGACTAGCGGGAGGGCCTAGTGAGCAGTTCTTC
>14|TRBJ2-2|-|-|TRBV27
CASGWSPGTGELFF
TGTGCCAGCGGTTGGTCCCCCGGGACCGGGGAGCTGTTTTTT
>14|TRBJ1-3|-|-|TRBV4-3
CASSHGPEGNTIYF
TGCGCCAGCAGCCACGGGCCCGAGGGTAACACCATATATTTT
>14|TRBJ1-5|TRBD1|-|TRBV19
CASSPQTGRQPQHF
TGTGCCAGTTCTCCCCAGACAGGGAGGCAGCCCCAGCATTTT
>15|TRBJ2-7|TRBD1|-|TRBV7-9
CASSLVPTGGYEQYF
TGTGCCAGCAGCTTAGTCCCGACAGGGGGGTACGAGCAGTACTTC